The 9 T cell receptor beta chains below all came from one sample that was sequenced in a study of blood T cell repertoires in COVID-19 (dated by TCRdb to 2020 to 2022). The library was prepared using the immunoSEQ multiplex PCR assay. TCRdb stores this immuneACCESS table with in-frame sequences only. Part of the clones is absent; in the studies checked, under half of the shortfall reflects unresolved V genes, and no reason is known for the rest. The sample has roughly 290,000 clones on record, roughly 88% of them singletons. The biggest ten clones account for 2.2% of the sample. The sample taken for sequencing was PBMCs or T cells enriched from blood (not recorded which). These receptors all stem from a man in his thirties or forties who had recovered from COVID-19.

This sequence joins TRBV2 and TRBJ1-2; TRBD1 matches at 9 bases. The CDR3 spans 14 residues. With V trimmed by 8 bases and J by 5 bases, 9 bases remained unmatched. Germline-derived CDR1 and CDR2 are SNHLY and FYNNEI. Written as DNA, the CDR3 is TGTGCCAGCGGGGGGACAGGGTTTTTTTATGGCTACACCTTC. Translation gives CASGGTGFFYGYTF.

V and J are TRBV9 and TRBJ1-5; a possible D gene is TRBD1 (5 bases). Germline-derived CDR1 and CDR2 are SGDLS and YYNGEE. This CDR3 is built from 15 residues. V lost 0 bases and J lost 7, with 14 bases in between. The CDR3 reads CASSVGGVAGQPQHF. CDR3 nucleotide sequence: TGTGCCAGCAGCGTAGGGGGGGTAGCGGGACAGCCCCAGCATTTT.

This chain links TRBV4-3 with TRBJ2-5, with 7 bases fitting TRBD1. V was clipped by 0 bases and J by 5 bases; unmatched bases: 3. The CDR3 extends over 14 amino acids. Germline V gene sequence: CDR1 LGHNA, CDR2 YSLEER. The CDR3 protein is CASSQDTGEETQYF. CDR3 nucleotides: TGCGCCAGCAGCCAAGATACAGGGGAGGAGACCCAGTACTTC.

V usage is TRBV9 and J usage is TRBJ2-7; the D is unclear. This CDR3 is built from 14 residues. V was clipped by 3 bases and J by 4 bases, with 14 bases between them. Per germline, CDR1 SGDLS and CDR2 YYNGEE. The CDR3 protein is CASSAPERPYEQYF. DNA for the CDR3: TGTGCCAGCAGCGCGCCCGAGAGGCCGTACGAGCAGTACTTC.

This clone was found a few times. The rearrangement links TRBV9 to TRBJ2-2, with a possible D match to TRBD2 (7 bases). CDR3 length: 16 amino acids. Germline CDR1 and CDR2: SGDLS and YYNGEE. Trimming pared 3 bases from V and 0 bases from J, leaving 12 bases between. The CDR3 loop reads CASSAGGGANTGELFF. In DNA, the CDR3 is TGTGCCAGCAGCGCGGGCGGGGGCGCGAACACCGGGGAGCTGTTTTTT.

The chain links TRBV9 to TRBJ1-2; 7 bases match TRBD1. Trimming cost V 1 base and J 2 bases; bases outside gene matches: 5. The CDR3 runs to 15 residues. Germline assignment: CDR1 SGDLS and CDR2 YYNGEE. CDR3 residues: CASSVQEGANYGYTF. Written as DNA, the CDR3 is TGTGCCAGCAGCGTACAAGAGGGGGCGAACTATGGCTACACCTTC.

This sequence joins TRBV30 and TRBJ2-5; no clear D gene. Germline-derived CDR1 and CDR2 are GTSNPN and SVGIG (reference sequence). V lost 0 bases and J 2 bases, leaving 7 bases between the germline ends. The CDR3 totals 13 residues. The CDR3 nucleotides are TGTGCCTGGAGTGTAACAGTACAAGAGACCCAGTACTTC. It is translated as CAWSVTVQETQYF.

V and J are TRBV15 and TRBJ1-1, with D possibly TRBD1 on 5 matching bases. V was pared by 1 base and J by 5 bases, with 20 bases between. The CDR3 consists of 17 residues. Looked up from germline, CDR1 is LNHNV and CDR2 is YYDKDF (reference sequence). The CDR3 DNA reads as TGTGCCACCAGCAGAGGCCAATGGGGGGAACGAGTAACTGAAGCTTTCTTT. Its translation: CATSRGQWGERVTEAFF.

The rearrangement links TRBV19 to TRBJ1-1; D gene ambiguous. V dropped 5 bases and J dropped 2 bases, with 6 bases sitting between them. The germline V gene has CDR1 LNHDA and CDR2 SQIVND (reference sequence). CDR3 size: 12 residues. CDR3 bases: TGTGCCAGTAGTTCCCCTAACACTGAAGCTTTCTTT. Amino acid sequence: CASSSPNTEAFF.